These 28 T cell receptor beta chains came from one sample sequenced in a study of shared clonotypes between healthy human individuals. Repertoires were generated with immunoSEQ multiplex PCR, while TCRdb's copy carries only in-frame clones and drops some. The sample contains over 2 million clones, about 95% of which appear only once. Terminally differentiated effector memory CD45RA+ cells were left out of the naive CD8 fraction, which was CD45RO-negative and positively selected for CCR7. The sequenced material came from naive CD8+ T cells sorted from blood. The receptors here all came from a man between 18 and 29 years old in good health.

The rearrangement uses TRBV28 and TRBJ2-7, with TRBD1 matching over 8 bases. Per the germline V gene, CDR1 is MDHEN and CDR2 is SYDVKM. The CDR3 runs 15 residues. Losses at the gene ends were 5 bases for V and 2 bases for J; bases not matched to a gene: 8. CDR3 bases: TGTGCCAGCAGTGTCGGTGGGACAGGAGCCTACGAGCAGTACTTC. This gives the protein CASSVGGTGAYEQYF.

The chain has TRBV25-1 and TRBJ2-7; 11 nucleotides match TRBD2. After removal of 6 bases from V and 7 bases from J, the junction contained 11 bases not matched to a gene. The CDR3 is 15 amino acids. Germline loops: CDR1 MGHDK, CDR2 SYGVNS. The CDR3 protein is CASRGTTSGIGEQYF. CDR3 in DNA: TGTGCCAGCAGGGGAACGACTAGCGGGATTGGTGAGCAGTACTTC.

The V and J genes are TRBV5-4 and TRBJ1-6; D remains unclear. The germline gives CDR1 SGHNT, CDR2 YYREEE (reference sequence). This CDR3 has 18 amino acids. Deletions cut 0 bases from V and 0 bases from J, with 13 bases between. The CDR3 protein is CASSLGNWYGSYNSPLHF. The CDR3 DNA reads as TGTGCCAGCAGCTTGGGAAACTGGTACGGCTCCTATAATTCACCCCTCCACTTT.

Worth noting for this clone: In the same sample, other DNA sequences code for this CDR3. The chain employs TRBV6-6 and TRBJ2-7; D gene uncertain. CDR1 is MNHNY, CDR2 SVGAGI, per germline (reference sequence). The CDR3 sequence is 13 residues long. Trimming cost V 0 bases and J 2 bases, with 5 bases left between them. CDR3 amino acids: CASSYSNAYEQYF. In nucleotides, the CDR3 is TGTGCCAGCAGTTACTCAAATGCCTACGAGCAGTACTTC.

The chain employs TRBV6-5 and TRBJ1-2; no clear D gene. Trimming left V 2 bases short and J 6 bases short, with 19 bases between. The CDR3 loop spans 16 amino acids. Germline-derived CDR1 and CDR2 are MNHEY and SVGAGI. CDR3 in DNA: TGTGCCAGCAGTTACGAGGCCTCCCTACAAATGCATGGCTACACCTTC. Translated: CASSYEASLQMHGYTF.

As regards this clone: Sequence at one end of the junction differs from germline and may be a read error. The chain uses TRBV7-7 and TRBJ2-2, with a weak D call TRBD2 (5 bases). This CDR3 comprises 15 residues. Germline assignment: CDR1 SSHAT and CDR2 FNYEAQ (reference sequence). The CDR3 DNA is TGTGCTAGCAGCTTAGCGCCGGTCAACACCGGGGAGCTGTTTTTT. Protein: CASSLAPVNTGELFF.

The V call is TRBV19, the J call TRBJ2-7; D possibly corresponds to TRBD2 (6 bases). This CDR3 has 14 amino acids. CDR1 and CDR2 (germline): LNHDA, SQIVND (reference sequence). V was trimmed by 6 bases and J by 4 bases, leaving 16 bases between them. The CDR3 protein is CASSLRPGDYEQYF. The CDR3 region has the DNA TGTGCCAGTAGCCTACGGCCGGGGGATTACGAGCAGTACTTC.

The V gene is TRBV29-1, the J gene TRBJ1-1; D gene ambiguous. This CDR3 spans 12 amino acids. Germline V gene lookup returns CDR1 SQVTM and CDR2 ANQGSEA. The V end was cut by 7 bases, the J end by 4 bases, with 13 bases between. This chain's CDR3 is CSGLSVGTEAFF. The CDR3 coding sequence is TGCAGCGGCCTTAGTGTGGGCACTGAAGCTTTCTTT.

The rearrangement uses TRBV28 and TRBJ1-1; 9 nucleotides line up with TRBD1. This CDR3 spans 14 amino acids. The V gene end was trimmed by 10 bases and the J gene end by 5 bases; junction bases not matched to a gene: 11. Germline V CDR1 and CDR2: MDHEN, SYDVKM. The CDR3 is CATQTYRGLTEAFF. DNA for the CDR3: TGTGCCACCCAAACATACAGGGGGCTAACTGAAGCTTTCTTT.

This clone was observed once. The chain couples TRBV7-9 to TRBJ1-5, with D possibly matching TRBD1 (5 bases). The CDR3 contains 17 residues. Germline CDR1 SEHNR, CDR2 FQNEAQ (reference sequence). Trimming removed 6 bases at V and 0 bases at J, with 18 bases between. The CDR3 is CASSLGETVNSNQPQHF. The CDR3 bases are TGTGCCAGCAGTTTGGGGGAGACAGTAAATAGCAATCAGCCCCAGCATTTT.

V usage is TRBV29-1 and J usage is TRBJ2-7; D is uncertain. Trimming cost V 6 bases and J 0 bases, with 12 bases left between them. The CDR3 has 13 residues. Germline assignment: CDR1 SQVTM and CDR2 ANQGSEA. CDR3: CSVQGLSSYEQYF. CDR3 nucleotides: TGCAGCGTCCAAGGGCTGAGCTCCTACGAGCAGTACTTC.

The chain combines TRBV4-1 with TRBJ1-3; D uncertain. Trimming pared 1 base from V and 3 bases from J, leaving 7 bases between. From germline, CDR1 is MGHRA and CDR2 YSYEKL. The CDR3 is made up of 14 amino acids. In DNA, the CDR3 is TGCGCCAGCAGCCAAGTCGGGGTTGGAAACACCATATATTTT. Its translation: CASSQVGVGNTIYF.

This rearrangement joins TRBV6-5 to TRBJ2-7; D remains unclear. Germline V gene lookup returns CDR1 MNHEY and CDR2 SVGAGI. The CDR3 is 14 residues long. The V gene lost 3 bases and the J gene lost 6 bases, with 15 bases spanning the gap. The CDR3, as DNA: TGTGCCAGCAGTTATCAAGGTAGCTTGGTCGAGCAGTACTTC. Encoded protein: CASSYQGSLVEQYF.

For this clone: Additional DNA sequences in this sample encode the identical CDR3. V gene TRBV11-2 combines with J gene TRBJ2-7; D is ambiguous. This CDR3 contains 13 residues. Germline V lookup: CDR1 SGHAT, CDR2 FQNNGV. Trimming stripped 1 base from V and 3 bases from J, with 7 bases between. CDR3 sequence reads: CASSLVGDYEQYF. The CDR3 region has the DNA TGTGCCAGCAGCTTAGTAGGTGACTACGAGCAGTACTTC. Variable domain in full (rest from reference TRBV11-2 and TRBJ2-7): EAGVAQSPRYKIIEKRQSVAFWCNPISGHATLYWYQQILGQGPKLLIQFQNNGVVDDSQLPKDRFSAERLKGVDSTLKIQPAKLEDSAVYLCASSLVGDYEQYFGPGTRLTVT.

The chain joins TRBV7-6 to TRBJ1-2; 7 positions agree with TRBD1. The CDR3 extends over 12 amino acids. The trim removed 4 bases at V and 6 bases at J, leaving 2 bases unmatched. Germline V gives CDR1 SGHVS, CDR2 FNYEAQ. CDR3 in amino acids: CASSYDRDGYTF. In DNA, the CDR3 is TGTGCCAGCAGCTACGACAGGGATGGCTACACCTTC.

CDR3 bases: TGTGCCAGCAGCTTGGACCAGGGACCCTACGAGCAGTACTTC. As protein: CASSLDQGPYEQYF. This chain uses TRBV5-6 with TRBJ2-7; D might be TRBD1 or TRBD2, each matching 5 bases. CDR1 is SGHDT and CDR2 is YYEEEE in the germline V gene. The CDR3 spans 14 residues. With 0 bases removed from V and 2 bases from J, the gap between germline ends came to 9 bases.

This chain connects TRBV27 to TRBJ2-7, with D uncertain. V was clipped by 7 bases and J by 2 bases, with 12 bases between them. Germline CDR1 MNHEY, CDR2 SMNVEV (reference sequence). The CDR3 spans 13 residues. CDR3 in amino acids: CASTPMGTYEQYF. For the CDR3, the DNA is TGTGCCAGCACCCCTATGGGGACCTACGAGCAGTACTTC.

Only a few counts were recorded for this clone. An end of the junction differs from the germline gene, which may be a read error. The J gene is TRBJ1-6, the V gene TRBV7-9; possibly TRBD1 for D (5 bases). CDR1 SEHNR and CDR2 FQNEAQ come from the germline V gene (reference sequence). The CDR3 consists of 11 residues. DNA of the CDR3: TGTGCCAGCAGCTTAGCCCCAGGGTCACTCTTT. This translates into CASSLAPGSLF.

In this sample, this clone turned up once. The chain recombines TRBV5-1 with TRBJ2-1, with no clear D. CDR3 length: 15 residues. The germline V and J ends were trimmed by 4 bases and 8 bases, with 19 bases remaining between them. The V gene's germline CDR1 is SGHRS and CDR2 YFSETQ. The chain's CDR3 is CASSPAPRRIDEQFF. DNA of the CDR3: TGCGCCAGCAGCCCGGCTCCCCGACGGATAGATGAGCAGTTCTTC.

The chain links TRBV9 to TRBJ1-1; D is possibly TRBD1 (6 bases). The germline CDR1 and CDR2 sequences are SGDLS and YYNGEE. This CDR3 has 14 residues. V dropped 7 bases and J dropped 2 bases, with 15 bases sitting between them. The CDR3 loop is CASSQGEGNTEAFF. The CDR3 region has the DNA TGTGCCAGCTCACAGGGTGAGGGAAACACTGAAGCTTTCTTT.

The sample holds one count of this clone. The chain couples TRBV6-5 to TRBJ2-1; no clear D gene. Trimming cost V 6 bases and J 0 bases, with 12 bases left between them. The CDR3 is 15 amino acids. Germline V gene lookup returns CDR1 MNHEY and CDR2 SVGAGI. This chain's CDR3 is CASSPPHSSYNEQFF. CDR3 DNA sequence: TGTGCCAGCAGCCCCCCCCACAGCTCCTACAATGAGCAGTTCTTC.

This chain links TRBV15 with TRBJ1-2, with D perhaps TRBD1 (5 bases). Germline V gene sequence: CDR1 LNHNV, CDR2 YYDKDF (reference sequence). This CDR3 has 16 amino acids. The ends were cut back, 0 bases at V and 2 bases at J, with 13 bases in the middle. The CDR3 nucleotides are TGTGCCACCAGCAGAGATCGTTACGAGGGGAACTATGGCTACACCTTC. The encoded protein is CATSRDRYEGNYGYTF.

For this clone: Distinct nucleotide sequences in the sample also encode this CDR3. The V gene is TRBV19, the J gene TRBJ2-7, with D perhaps matching TRBD2 (5 bases). CDR1 and CDR2 from the germline V gene are LNHDA and SQIVND (reference sequence). Trimming pared 5 bases from V and 2 bases from J, leaving 13 bases between. CDR3 length: 14 residues. The CDR3 sequence is CASSPRGPTYEQYF. The CDR3, as DNA: TGTGCCAGTAGTCCGCGAGGGCCCACCTACGAGCAGTACTTC.

This clone was recorded only once. The rearrangement uses TRBV5-1 and TRBJ2-7, with TRBD1 matching 9 bases. CDR1 is SGHRS, CDR2 YFSETQ, per germline. The CDR3 is 16 residues long. Germline trimming cut 0 bases from V and 3 bases from J; bases unmatched to any gene: 7. The CDR3 sequence: CASSLDEPGQGYEQYF. The CDR3 nucleotides read TGCGCCAGCAGCTTGGATGAACCGGGACAGGGCTACGAGCAGTACTTC.

This chain uses TRBV29-1 with TRBJ2-7; D is undetermined. Per germline, CDR1 SQVTM and CDR2 ANQGSEA. The CDR3 has 15 residues. V was shortened by 4 bases and J by 2 bases, with 18 bases between the two germline ends. CDR3 sequence: CSVGVVGLRPYEQYF. The DNA for the CDR3 is TGCAGCGTTGGGGTCGTGGGTCTCCGCCCCTACGAGCAGTACTTC.

The J gene is TRBJ1-6, the V gene TRBV30, with TRBD1 matching over 8 bases. This CDR3 contains 15 residues. Germline loops: CDR1 GTSNPN, CDR2 SVGIG (reference sequence). CDR3 sequence: CPNTGRRGRGRALHF. As DNA, the CDR3 is TGTCCGAATACAGGTCGTCGGGGCAGGGGGCGGGCCCTCCACTTT.

On this clone itself: Other nucleotide sequences from this sample produce the same CDR3. The J gene is TRBJ1-1, the V gene TRBV27; TRBD1 agrees at 8 bases. CDR1 and CDR2 (germline): MNHEY, SMNVEV (reference sequence). This CDR3 spans 14 amino acids. Trimming took 6 bases from V and 2 from J; bases not matched to a gene: 5. The CDR3 loop reads CASSVQGANTEAFF. The CDR3 DNA reads as TGTGCCAGCAGCGTTCAGGGGGCAAACACTGAAGCTTTCTTT.

The chain employs TRBV4-1 and TRBJ2-3; 8 nucleotides agree with TRBD1. V was clipped by 2 bases and J by 2 bases; unmatched bases: 3. Germline V gene sequence: CDR1 MGHRA, CDR2 YSYEKL. The CDR3 runs 15 residues. The chain's CDR3 is CASSQQQGATDTQYF. The CDR3 DNA sequence: TGCGCCAGCAGCCAACAGCAGGGGGCCACAGATACGCAGTATTTT.